This T cell receptor beta chain appears in the sequencing data of a study of OX40 agonist ivuxolimab in advanced cancers. Germline V gene sequence: CDR1 SGHVS, CDR2 FNYEAQ. The CDR3 length is 17 residues. Trimming cost V 5 bases and J 4 bases; bases outside gene matches: 10. The assay was immunoSEQ multiplex PCR, and TCRdb's table has in-frame clones only and misses some. The sample has around 74,000 clones; 80% to 95% are singletons. V gene TRBV7-6 combines with J gene TRBJ2-3; 12 bases match TRBD2. The receptor was derived from an adult with an advanced solid tumor such as melanoma, head and neck, liver or kidney cancer. The specimen comprised CD4+ or CD8+ T cells sorted from blood, sampled in a trial of the OX40 agonist ivuxolimab. The DNA for the CDR3 is TGTGCCAGCAGCCCTAGCGGGGGGGCTTCTGGCGCAGATACGCAGTATTTT. It specifies CASSPSGGASGADTQYF.